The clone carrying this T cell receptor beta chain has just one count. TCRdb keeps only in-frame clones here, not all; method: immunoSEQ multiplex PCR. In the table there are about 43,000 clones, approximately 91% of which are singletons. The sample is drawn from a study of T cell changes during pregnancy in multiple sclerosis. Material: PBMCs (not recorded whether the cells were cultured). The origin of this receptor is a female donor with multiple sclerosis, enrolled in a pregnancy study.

The DNA for the CDR3 is TGTGCCAGCTCGGGAGGGAGCGGGCAGTACTTC. Its protein product is CASSGGSGQYF. The J gene is TRBJ2-7, the V gene TRBV4-2; 8 bases match TRBD2. In germline, CDR1 is LGHNA, CDR2 YNFKEQ. The CDR3 totals 11 residues. Trimming at V came to 8 bases and at J to 9 bases, leaving 6 bases not matched to a gene.